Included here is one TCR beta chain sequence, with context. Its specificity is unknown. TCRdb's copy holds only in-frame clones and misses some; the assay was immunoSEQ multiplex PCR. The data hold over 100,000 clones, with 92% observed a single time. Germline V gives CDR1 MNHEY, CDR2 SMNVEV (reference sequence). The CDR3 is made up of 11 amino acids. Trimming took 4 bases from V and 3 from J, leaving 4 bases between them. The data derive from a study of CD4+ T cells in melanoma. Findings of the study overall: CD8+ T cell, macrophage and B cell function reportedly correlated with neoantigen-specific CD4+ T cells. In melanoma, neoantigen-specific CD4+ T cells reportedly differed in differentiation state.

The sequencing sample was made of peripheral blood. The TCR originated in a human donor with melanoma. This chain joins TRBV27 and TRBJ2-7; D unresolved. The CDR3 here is CASSSNYEQYF. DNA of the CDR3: TGTGCCAGCAGTTCGAACTACGAGCAGTACTTC.